The source of this T cell receptor beta chain is a study of CD8+CD57+ T cells in acquired aplastic anemia. Both TCR beta VDJ combination and CDR3 sequence profiling were carried out. Genomic DNA was the template for this profiling. Via MiXCR, TCRdb re-called the reads, giving one row per CDR3 protein. The data hold more than 250,000 distinct CDR3 sequences, with 45% to 65% observed a single time. In the case of this clonotype: At one of its ends the junction is not consistent with the germline gene, which may arise from a read error.

Germline CDR1 SGHTA, CDR2 FQGTGA. The CDR3 is 12 amino acids. J is TRBJ1-1 and V is TRBV7-3; D perhaps matches TRBD1 (6 bases). The TCR was taken from a human donor with severe aplastic anemia or a healthy control (not recorded which). Sequenced material: sorted CD4+, CD8+, or CD8+CD57+ T cells (not recorded which) from PBMCs. CDR3 nucleotides: TGTGCCAGCAGTACCCGGGACACTGAAACTTTCTTT. Amino acid sequence: CASSTRDTETFF.